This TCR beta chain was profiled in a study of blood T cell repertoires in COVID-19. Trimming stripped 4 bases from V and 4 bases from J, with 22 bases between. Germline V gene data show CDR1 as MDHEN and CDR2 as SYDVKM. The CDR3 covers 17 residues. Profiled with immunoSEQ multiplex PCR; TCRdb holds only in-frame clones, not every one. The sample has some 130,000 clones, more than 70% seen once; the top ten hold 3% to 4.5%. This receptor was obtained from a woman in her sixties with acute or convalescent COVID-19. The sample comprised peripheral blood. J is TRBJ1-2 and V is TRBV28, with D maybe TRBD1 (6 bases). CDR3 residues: CASSSPSGTNLAYGYTF. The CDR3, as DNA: TGTGCCAGCAGTTCCCCCTCCGGGACAAACTTAGCCTATGGCTACACCTTC.